This TCR beta chain was found in a study of T cell clonality in common variable immunodeficiency. Equal genomic DNA amounts from CVID and control samples were sequenced. The table came from immunoSEQ multiplex PCR; TCRdb's copy has only in-frame clones and leaves some out. The profile covers around 47,000 clones, none occurring a single time. Both groups were predominantly of Caucasian heritage. This clone was detected many times. As yet, its antigen is unknown. The read terminates 3 residues before the CDR3 end, so the remaining end is supplied by the germline J gene. Germline CDR1 reads DFQATT; CDR2 reads SNEGSKA (reference sequence). CDR3 length: 15 residues. V was pared by 3 bases and J by 0 bases, with 12 bases between. General observations from the study: Fewer deletions and N-nucleotide insertions were reportedly seen in common variable immunodeficiency TCR beta sequences. CVID subjects shared fewer TCRbeta clones than healthy controls did.

The specimen sequenced was peripheral blood mononuclear cells. The sequence derives from a person aged 18 to 75 in good health. The rearrangement links TRBV20-1 to TRBJ1-5; no clear D. The part of the CDR3 DNA that was read is TGCAGTGCTAGTAAACGGGTTTCTAGCAATCAGCCC. Its translation is CSASKRVSSNQP. The CDR3, in full, reads CSASKRVSSNQPQHF.